This is a list of T cell receptor beta chains from one sample in a study of blood T cells in healthy people across ages. TCRdb itself ran the 5' RACE reads through MiXCR, one entry per CDR3 protein. Of about 620,000 distinct CDR3 sequences in the sample, under 25% were seen once. The sequenced sample consisted of blood. All receptors derive from an older man in good health. The conserved cysteine and the conserved F or W are not part of the CDR3 here.

j_call cdr3_length v_call cdr3_aa
NA 12 TRBV5-1 ASSFTTGSYEQY
TRBJ2-5 17 TRBV5-5 ASSLLGRYRGTGPETQY
TRBJ1-1 13 TRBV7-2 ASSLISAENTEAF
TRBJ1-2 12 TRBV5-1 ASSLGDRTYGYT
TRBJ2-1 9 TRBV29-1 SGVTSGVQF
TRBJ1-1 12 TRBV7-3 ASSPTDQNTEAF
TRBJ2-5 12 TRBV18 ATTKGDRGETQY
TRBJ2-5 10 TRBV12-5 ASGLPRETQY
TRBJ2-7 13 TRBV7-2 ASSLATSGRHEQY
TRBJ2-7 11 TRBV28 ASSLSPAYEQY
TRBJ2-3 14 TRBV19 ASSGRMGESTDTQY
TRBJ2-4 11 TRBV6-1 VSSEARDAFQY
TRBJ2-5 14 TRBV13 ASSSRDRGGQETQY
NA 13 TRBV11-2 ASSQQGGPLNEQF
TRBJ2-3 12 TRBV18 ASSSIQGADTQY
TRBJ2-5 11 TRBV5-1 ASSSNNGETQY
TRBJ1-2 10 TRBV29-1 SVEAGPYGYT
TRBJ2-5 16 TRBV29-1 SVEWGGNLAGGSETQY
TRBJ2-5 12 TRBV12-3/TRBV12-4 ASTFGGSRETQY
TRBJ1-2 12 TRBV5-1 ASSLAGQVYGYT
TRBJ2-3 13 TRBV6-5 ASSPWTDKGNTQY
TRBJ2-5 14 TRBV7-2 ASSLASGGAQETQY
TRBJ1-1 12 TRBV4-1 ASSQPTANTEAF
TRBJ2-3 13 TRBV7-7 ASSQERGATDTQY
TRBJ2-4 10 TRBV28 ASSPHQNIQY
TRBJ2-3 12 TRBV9 ASSSLSPPDTQY
NA 12 TRBV29-1 SVAPAGAGYEQF
TRBJ1-5 13 TRBV12-3/TRBV12-4 ASSPGLGGNQPQH
TRBJ2-3 17 TRBV3-1 ASSQSWGRGRGSTDTQY
TRBJ2-6 14 TRBV20-1 SASDGYTSGANVLT
NA 10 TRBV12-3/TRBV12-4 ASSSAAYEQY
NA 13 TRBV2 ASASRGQGRYEQY
TRBJ2-4 13 TRBV6-1 ASSDGQLAKSIQY
TRBJ2-3 14 TRBV11-2 ASSFRRAGGTDTQY
TRBJ2-5 13 TRBV15 ATSMISGNQETQY
TRBJ1-2 13 TRBV6-1 ASSGGRGPDYGYT
TRBJ1-4 13 TRBV7-9 ASSLAASVGEKLF
TRBJ1-1 12 TRBV7-2 ASSLAGGLAEAF
TRBJ2-7 14 TRBV11-2 ASKLGQTKISYEQY
TRBJ2-6 10 TRBV12-3/TRBV12-4 ASSTGANVLT
TRBJ2-1 14 TRBV9 ASSRPGTSGGNEQF
TRBJ2-5 12 TRBV25-1 ASQGAAKGGTQY
TRBJ1-5 16 TRBV6-5 ASSSSMGQGKSNQPQH
NA 13 TRBV5-5 ASSLPPGQSYEQY
TRBJ2-1 12 TRBV20-1 SARGRAHYNERF
TRBJ2-1 13 TRBV5-8 ASSLVQGVHNEQF
TRBJ2-1 10 TRBV5-6 ASSLSGVEQF
TRBJ1-2 10 TRBV29-1 SADQGARGYT
TRBJ2-5 12 TRBV5-6 ASSLLAAFEAQY
TRBJ2-1 13 TRBV14 ASSQARGLYNEQF
TRBJ2-7 14 TRBV7-9 ASSLSGGTGVSEQY
TRBJ2-1 12 TRBV12-3/TRBV12-4 ASSPRGHGNEQF